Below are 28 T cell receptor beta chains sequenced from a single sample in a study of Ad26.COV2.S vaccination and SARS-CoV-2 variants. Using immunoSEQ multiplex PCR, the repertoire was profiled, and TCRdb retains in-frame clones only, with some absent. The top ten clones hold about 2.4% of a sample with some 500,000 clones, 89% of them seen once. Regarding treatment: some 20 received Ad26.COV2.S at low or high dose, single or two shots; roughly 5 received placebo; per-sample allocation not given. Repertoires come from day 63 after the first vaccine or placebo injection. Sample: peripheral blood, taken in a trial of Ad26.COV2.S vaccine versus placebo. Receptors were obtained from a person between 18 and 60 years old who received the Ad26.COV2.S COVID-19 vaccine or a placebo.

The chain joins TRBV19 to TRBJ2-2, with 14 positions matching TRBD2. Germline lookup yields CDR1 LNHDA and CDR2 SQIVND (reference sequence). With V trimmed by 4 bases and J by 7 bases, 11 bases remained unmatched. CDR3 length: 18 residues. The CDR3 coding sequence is TGTGCCAGTAGTAAATGGACTAGCGGGAGGCCCCTGGGCGGGGAGCTGTTTTTT. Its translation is CASSKWTSGRPLGGELFF.

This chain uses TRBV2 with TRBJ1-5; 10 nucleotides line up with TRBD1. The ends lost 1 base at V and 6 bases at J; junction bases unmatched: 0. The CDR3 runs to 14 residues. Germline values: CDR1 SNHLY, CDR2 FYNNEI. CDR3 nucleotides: TGTGCCAGCAGTGAAGGGACAGGGGGTCAGCCCCAGCATTTT. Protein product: CASSEGTGGQPQHF.

Here the CDR3 reads CASSLVRDSFSGANVLTF. CDR3 nucleotides: TGCGCCAGCAGCTTGGTCCGGGACAGTTTCTCTGGGGCCAACGTCCTGACTTTC. The chain employs TRBV5-1 and TRBJ2-6, with 7 bases aligning to TRBD1. From germline, CDR1 is SGHRS and CDR2 YFSETQ. The V and J ends lost 0 bases and 0 bases, in that order; junction bases with no gene match: 6. There are 18 residues in the CDR3.

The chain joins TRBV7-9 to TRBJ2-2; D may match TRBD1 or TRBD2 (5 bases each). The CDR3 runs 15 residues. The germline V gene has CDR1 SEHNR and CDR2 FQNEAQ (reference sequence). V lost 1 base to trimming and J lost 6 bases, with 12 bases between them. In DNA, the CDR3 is TGTGCCAGCAGCTTAGGGGACCATTACGCCGGGGAGCTGTTTTTT. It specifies CASSLGDHYAGELFF.

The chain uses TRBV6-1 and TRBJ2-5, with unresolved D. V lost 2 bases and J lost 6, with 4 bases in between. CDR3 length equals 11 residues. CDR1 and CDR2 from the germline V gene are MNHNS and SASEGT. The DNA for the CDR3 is TGTGCCAGCAGTGAATATCAGACCCAGTACTTC. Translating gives CASSEYQTQYF.

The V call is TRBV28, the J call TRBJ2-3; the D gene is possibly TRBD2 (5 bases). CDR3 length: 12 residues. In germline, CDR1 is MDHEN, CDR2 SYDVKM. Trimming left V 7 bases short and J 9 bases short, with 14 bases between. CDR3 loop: CASMRMEETQYF. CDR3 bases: TGTGCCAGCATGCGGATGGAGGAGACGCAGTATTTT.

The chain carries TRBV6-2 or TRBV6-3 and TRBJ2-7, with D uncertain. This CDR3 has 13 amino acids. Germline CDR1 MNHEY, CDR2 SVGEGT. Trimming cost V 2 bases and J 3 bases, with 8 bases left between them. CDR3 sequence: CASSYEPHYEQYV. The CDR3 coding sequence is TGTGCCAGCAGTTACGAGCCCCACTACGAGCAGTACGTC.

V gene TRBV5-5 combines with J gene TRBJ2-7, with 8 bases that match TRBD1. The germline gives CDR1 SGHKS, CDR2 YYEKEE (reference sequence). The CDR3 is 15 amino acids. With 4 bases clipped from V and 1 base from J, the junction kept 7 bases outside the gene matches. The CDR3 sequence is CASSPGQGLSYEQYF. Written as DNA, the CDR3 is TGTGCCAGCAGCCCCGGACAGGGCCTTTCCTACGAGCAGTACTTC.

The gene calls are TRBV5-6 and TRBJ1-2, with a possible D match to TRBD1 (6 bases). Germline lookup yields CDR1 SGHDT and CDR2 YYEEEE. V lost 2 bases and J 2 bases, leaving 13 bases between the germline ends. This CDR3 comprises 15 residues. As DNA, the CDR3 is TGTGCCAGCAGCTTCTCGGGACAACCCAACTATGGCTACACCTTC. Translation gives CASSFSGQPNYGYTF.

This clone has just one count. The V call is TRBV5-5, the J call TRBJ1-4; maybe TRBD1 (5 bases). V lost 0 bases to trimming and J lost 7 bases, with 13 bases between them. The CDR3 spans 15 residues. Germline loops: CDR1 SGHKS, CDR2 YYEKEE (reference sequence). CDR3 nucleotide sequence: TGTGCCAGCAGCTTGGTGGGGACTGGGGGTGAAAAACTGTTTTTT. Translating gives CASSLVGTGGEKLFF.

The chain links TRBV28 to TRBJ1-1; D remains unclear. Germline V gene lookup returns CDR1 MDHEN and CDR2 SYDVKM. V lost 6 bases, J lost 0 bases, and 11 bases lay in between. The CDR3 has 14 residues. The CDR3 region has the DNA TGTGCCAGCAGAGGAGGACTGATGAACACTGAAGCTTTCTTT. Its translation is CASRGGLMNTEAFF.

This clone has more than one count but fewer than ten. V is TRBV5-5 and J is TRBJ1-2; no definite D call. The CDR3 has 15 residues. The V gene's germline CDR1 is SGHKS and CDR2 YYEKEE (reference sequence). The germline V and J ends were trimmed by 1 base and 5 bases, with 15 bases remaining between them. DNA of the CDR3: TGTGCCAGCAGCTTGAAACAAGGGCCGCTATATGGCTACACCTTC. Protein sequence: CASSLKQGPLYGYTF. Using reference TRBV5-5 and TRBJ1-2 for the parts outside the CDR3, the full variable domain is DAGVTQSPTHLIKTRGQQVTLRCSPISGHKSVSWYQQVLGQGPQFIFQYYEKEERGRGNFPDRFSARQFPNYSSELNVNALLLGDSALYLCASSLKQGPLYGYTFGSGTRLTVV.

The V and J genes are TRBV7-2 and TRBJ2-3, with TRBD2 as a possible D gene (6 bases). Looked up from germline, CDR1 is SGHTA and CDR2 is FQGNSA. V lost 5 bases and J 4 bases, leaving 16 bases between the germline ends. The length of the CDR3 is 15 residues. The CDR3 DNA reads TGTGCCAGCAGCCTCCGGGACTCTTACCCAGATACGCAGTATTTT. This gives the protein CASSLRDSYPDTQYF.

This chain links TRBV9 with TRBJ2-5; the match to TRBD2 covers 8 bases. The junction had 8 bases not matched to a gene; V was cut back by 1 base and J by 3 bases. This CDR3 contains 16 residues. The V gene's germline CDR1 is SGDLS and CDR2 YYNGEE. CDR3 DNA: TGTGCCAGCAGCGTACGTCCGGGACTAGGGGAAGAGACCCAGTACTTC. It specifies CASSVRPGLGEETQYF. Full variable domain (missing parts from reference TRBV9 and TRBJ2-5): DSGVTQTPKHLITATGQRVTLRCSPRSGDLSVYWYQQSLDQGLQFLIQYYNGEERAKGNILERFSAQQFPDLHSELNLSSLELGDSALYFCASSVRPGLGEETQYFGPGTRLLVL.

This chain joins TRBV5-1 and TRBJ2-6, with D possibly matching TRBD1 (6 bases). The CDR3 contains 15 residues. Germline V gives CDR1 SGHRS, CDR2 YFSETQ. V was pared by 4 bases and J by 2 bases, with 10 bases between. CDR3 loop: CASSTNRAGANVLTF. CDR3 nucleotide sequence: TGCGCCAGCAGCACAAACAGGGCTGGGGCCAACGTCCTGACTTTC.

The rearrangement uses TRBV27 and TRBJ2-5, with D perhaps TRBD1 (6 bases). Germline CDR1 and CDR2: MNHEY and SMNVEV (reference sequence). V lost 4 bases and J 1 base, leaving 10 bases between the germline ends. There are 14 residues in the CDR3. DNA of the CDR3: TGTGCCAGCAGTTCGATACAGGGCCAAGAGACCCAGTACTTC. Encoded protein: CASSSIQGQETQYF.

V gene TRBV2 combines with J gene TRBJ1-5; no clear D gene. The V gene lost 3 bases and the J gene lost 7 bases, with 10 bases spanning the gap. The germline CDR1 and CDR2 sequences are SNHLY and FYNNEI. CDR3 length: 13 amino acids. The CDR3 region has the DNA TGTGCCAGCAGTGAGGGATGGGAACAGCCCCAGCATTTT. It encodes CASSEGWEQPQHF.

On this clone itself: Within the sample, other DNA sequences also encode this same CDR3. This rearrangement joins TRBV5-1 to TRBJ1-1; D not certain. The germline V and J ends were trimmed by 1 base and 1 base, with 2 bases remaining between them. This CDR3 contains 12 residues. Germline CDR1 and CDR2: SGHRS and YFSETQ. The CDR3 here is CASSLKNTEAFF. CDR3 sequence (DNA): TGCGCCAGCAGCTTGAAGAACACTGAAGCTTTCTTT.

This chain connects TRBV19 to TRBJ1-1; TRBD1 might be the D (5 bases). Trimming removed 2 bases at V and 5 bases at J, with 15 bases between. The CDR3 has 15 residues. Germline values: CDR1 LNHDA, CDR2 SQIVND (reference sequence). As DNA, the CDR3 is TGTGCCAGTAGTATATATGCCCGGGGCGGGACTGAAGCTTTCTTT. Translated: CASSIYARGGTEAFF.

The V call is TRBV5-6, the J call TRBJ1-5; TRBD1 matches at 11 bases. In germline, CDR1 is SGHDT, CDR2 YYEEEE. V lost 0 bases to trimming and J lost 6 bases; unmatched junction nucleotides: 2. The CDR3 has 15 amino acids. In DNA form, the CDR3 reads TGTGCCAGCAGCTTGGGGACAGGGGGCTTTCAGCCCCAGCATTTT. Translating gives CASSLGTGGFQPQHF.

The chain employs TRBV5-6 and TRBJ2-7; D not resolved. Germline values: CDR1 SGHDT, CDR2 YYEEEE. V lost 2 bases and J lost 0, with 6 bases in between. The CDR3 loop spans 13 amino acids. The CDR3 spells CASSFGSSYEQYF. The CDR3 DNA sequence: TGTGCCAGCAGCTTCGGCAGCTCCTACGAGCAGTACTTC.

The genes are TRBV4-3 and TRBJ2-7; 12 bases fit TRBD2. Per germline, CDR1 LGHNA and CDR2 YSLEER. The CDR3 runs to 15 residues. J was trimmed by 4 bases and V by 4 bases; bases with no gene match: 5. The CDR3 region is CASSLVLAGGYEQYF. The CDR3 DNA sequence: TGCGCCAGCAGCCTGGTACTAGCGGGGGGTTACGAGCAGTACTTC.

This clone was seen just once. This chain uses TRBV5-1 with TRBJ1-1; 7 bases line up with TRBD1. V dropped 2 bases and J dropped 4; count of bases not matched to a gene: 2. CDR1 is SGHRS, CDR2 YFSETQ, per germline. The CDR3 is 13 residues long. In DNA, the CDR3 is TGCGCCAGCAGCTTAACAGGGGCCACTGAAGCTTTCTTT. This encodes CASSLTGATEAFF.

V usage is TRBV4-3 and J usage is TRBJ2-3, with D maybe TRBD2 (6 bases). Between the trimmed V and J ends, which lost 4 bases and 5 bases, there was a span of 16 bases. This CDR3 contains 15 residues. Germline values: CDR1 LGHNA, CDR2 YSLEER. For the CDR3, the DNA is TGCGCCAGCAGCCTAGTCACGGGAGAGATAGATACGCAGTATTTT. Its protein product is CASSLVTGEIDTQYF.

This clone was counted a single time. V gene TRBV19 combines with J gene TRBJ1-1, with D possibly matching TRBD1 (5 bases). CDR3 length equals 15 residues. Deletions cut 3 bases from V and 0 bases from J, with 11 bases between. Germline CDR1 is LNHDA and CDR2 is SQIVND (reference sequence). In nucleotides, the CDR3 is TGTGCCAGTAGTATCCCGGACAACATGAACACTGAAGCTTTCTTT. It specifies CASSIPDNMNTEAFF.

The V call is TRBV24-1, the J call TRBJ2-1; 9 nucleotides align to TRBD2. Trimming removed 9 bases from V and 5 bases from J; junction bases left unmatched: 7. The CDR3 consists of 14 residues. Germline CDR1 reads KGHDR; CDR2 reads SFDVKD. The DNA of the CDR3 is TGTGCCACCGGGACTAGCTTTGGGGACAATGAGCAGTTCTTC. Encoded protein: CATGTSFGDNEQFF.

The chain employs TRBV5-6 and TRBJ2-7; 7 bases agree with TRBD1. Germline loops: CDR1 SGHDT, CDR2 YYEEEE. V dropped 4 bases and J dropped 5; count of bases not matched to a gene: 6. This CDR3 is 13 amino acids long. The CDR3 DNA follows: TGTGCCAGCAGCCTTCCGACAGGGAACGAGCAGTACTTC. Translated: CASSLPTGNEQYF.

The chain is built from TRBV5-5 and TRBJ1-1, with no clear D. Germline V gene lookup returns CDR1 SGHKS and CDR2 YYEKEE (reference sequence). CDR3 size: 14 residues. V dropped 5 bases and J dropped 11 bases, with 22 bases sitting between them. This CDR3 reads CASSREATPRRAFF. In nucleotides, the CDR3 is TGTGCCAGCAGTCGCGAGGCAACACCCCGGAGGGCTTTCTTT.